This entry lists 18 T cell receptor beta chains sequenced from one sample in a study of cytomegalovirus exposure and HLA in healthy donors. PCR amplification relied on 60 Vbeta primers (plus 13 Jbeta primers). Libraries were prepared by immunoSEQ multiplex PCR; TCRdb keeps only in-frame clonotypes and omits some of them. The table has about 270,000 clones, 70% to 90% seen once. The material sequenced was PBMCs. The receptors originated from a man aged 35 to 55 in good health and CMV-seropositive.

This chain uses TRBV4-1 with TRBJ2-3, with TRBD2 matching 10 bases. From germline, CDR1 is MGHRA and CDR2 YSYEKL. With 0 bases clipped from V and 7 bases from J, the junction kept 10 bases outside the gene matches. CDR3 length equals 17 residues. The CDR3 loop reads CASSQDSPSGSINTQYF. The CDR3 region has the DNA TGCGCCAGCAGCCAAGATTCGCCTAGCGGGAGTATAAATACGCAGTATTTT.

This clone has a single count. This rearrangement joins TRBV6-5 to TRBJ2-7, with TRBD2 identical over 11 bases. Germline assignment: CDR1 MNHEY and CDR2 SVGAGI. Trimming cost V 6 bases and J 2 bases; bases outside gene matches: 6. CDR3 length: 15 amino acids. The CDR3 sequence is CASSPGTSGTYEQYF. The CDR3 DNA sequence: TGTGCCAGCAGCCCCGGGACTAGCGGAACCTACGAGCAGTACTTC.

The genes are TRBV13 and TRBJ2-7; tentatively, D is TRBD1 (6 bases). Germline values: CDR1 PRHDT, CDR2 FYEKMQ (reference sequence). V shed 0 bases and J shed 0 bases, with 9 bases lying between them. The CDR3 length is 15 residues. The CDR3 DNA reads TGTGCCAGCAGCTTAGGCCAGGGGCCCTCCTACGAGCAGTACTTC. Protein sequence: CASSLGQGPSYEQYF. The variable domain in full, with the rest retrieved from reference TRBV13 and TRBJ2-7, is AAGVIQSPRHLIKEKRETATLKCYPIPRHDTVYWYQQGPGQDPQFLISFYEKMQSDKGSIPDRFSAQQFSDYHSELNMSSLELGDSALYFCASSLGQGPSYEQYFGPGTRLTVT.

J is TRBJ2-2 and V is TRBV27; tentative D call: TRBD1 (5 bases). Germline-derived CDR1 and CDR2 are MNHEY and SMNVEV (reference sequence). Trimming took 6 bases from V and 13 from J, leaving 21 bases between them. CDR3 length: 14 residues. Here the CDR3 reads CASRLGKGPGGLFF. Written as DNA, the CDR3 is TGTGCCAGCAGGCTGGGAAAGGGGCCGGGTGGGCTGTTTTTT.

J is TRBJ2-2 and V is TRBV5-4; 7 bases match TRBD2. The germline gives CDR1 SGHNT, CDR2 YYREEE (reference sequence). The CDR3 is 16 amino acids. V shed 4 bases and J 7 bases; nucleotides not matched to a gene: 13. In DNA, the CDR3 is TGTGCCAGCAGCCCTACTCCGACTAGCATCGGCGGGGAGCTGTTTTTT. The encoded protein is CASSPTPTSIGGELFF. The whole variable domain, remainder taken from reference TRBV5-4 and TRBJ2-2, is ETGVTQSPTHLIKTRGQQVTLRCSSQSGHNTVSWYQQALGQGPQFIFQYYREEENGRGNFPPRFSGLQFPNYSSELNVNALELDDSALYLCASSPTPTSIGGELFFGEGSRLTVL.

CDR3 residues: CASSPQGTQPQHF. For the CDR3, the DNA is TGTGCCAGCAGTCCTCAGGGGACTCAGCCCCAGCATTTT. V and J are TRBV6-4 and TRBJ1-5; tentatively, D is TRBD1 (6 bases). Germline V CDR1 and CDR2: MRHNA, SNTAGT. The V gene lost 5 bases and the J gene lost 6 bases, with 11 bases spanning the gap. The CDR3 is 13 amino acids.

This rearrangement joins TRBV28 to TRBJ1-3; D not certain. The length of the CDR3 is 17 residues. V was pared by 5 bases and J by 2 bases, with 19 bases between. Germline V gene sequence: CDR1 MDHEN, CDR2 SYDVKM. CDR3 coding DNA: TGTGCCAGCAGTAGGAGTGGGTTAGCAAATCCTGGAAACACCATATATTTT. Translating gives CASSRSGLANPGNTIYF. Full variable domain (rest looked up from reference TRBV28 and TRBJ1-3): DVKVTQSSRYLVKRTGEKVFLECVQDMDHENMFWYRQDPGLGLRLIYFSYDVKMKEKGDIPEGYSVSREKKERFSLILESASTNQTSMYLCASSRSGLANPGNTIYFGEGSWLTVV.

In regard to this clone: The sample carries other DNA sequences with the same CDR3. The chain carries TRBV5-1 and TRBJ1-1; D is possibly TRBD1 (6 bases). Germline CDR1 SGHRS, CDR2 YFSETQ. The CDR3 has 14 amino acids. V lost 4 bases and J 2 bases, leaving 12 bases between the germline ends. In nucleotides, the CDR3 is TGCGCCAGCAGCCTGGGGGACACTAACACTGAAGCTTTCTTT. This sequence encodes CASSLGDTNTEAFF.

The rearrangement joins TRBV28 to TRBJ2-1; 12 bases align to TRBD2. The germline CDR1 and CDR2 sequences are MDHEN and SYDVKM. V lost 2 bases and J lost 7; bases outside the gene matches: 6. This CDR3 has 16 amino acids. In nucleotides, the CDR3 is TGTGCCAGCAGTTTACTAGCGGGAGGGCCGGGTAATGAGCAGTTCTTC. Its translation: CASSLLAGGPGNEQFF.

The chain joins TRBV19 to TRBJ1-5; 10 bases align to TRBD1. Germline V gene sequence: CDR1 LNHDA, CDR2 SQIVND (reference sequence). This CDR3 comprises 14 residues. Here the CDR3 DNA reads TGTGCTACAAAGGGGACAGGGGTTAATCAGCCCCAGCATTTT. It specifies CATKGTGVNQPQHF.

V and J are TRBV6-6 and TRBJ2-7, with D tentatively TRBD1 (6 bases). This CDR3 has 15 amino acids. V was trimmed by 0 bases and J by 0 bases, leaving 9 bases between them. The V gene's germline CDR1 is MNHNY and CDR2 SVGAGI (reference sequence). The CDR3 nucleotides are TGTGCCAGCAGTTACTCTCAGGGGAGCTCCTACGAGCAGTACTTC. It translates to CASSYSQGSSYEQYF.

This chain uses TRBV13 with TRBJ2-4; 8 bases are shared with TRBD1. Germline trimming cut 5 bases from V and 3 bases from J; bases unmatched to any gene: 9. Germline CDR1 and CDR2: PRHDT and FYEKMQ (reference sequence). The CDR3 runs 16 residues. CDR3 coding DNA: TGTGCCAGCAGCAAACCGGGACAGGCCCTCAAAAACATTCAGTACTTC. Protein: CASSKPGQALKNIQYF.

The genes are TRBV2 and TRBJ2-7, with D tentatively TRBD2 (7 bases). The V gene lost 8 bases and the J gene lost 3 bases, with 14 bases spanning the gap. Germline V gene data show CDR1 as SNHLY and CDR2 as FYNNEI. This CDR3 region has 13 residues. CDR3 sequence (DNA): TGTGCCAGCGAGAGGGGGGGTATCTACGAGCAGTACTTC. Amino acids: CASERGGIYEQYF. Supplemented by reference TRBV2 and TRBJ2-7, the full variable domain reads EPEVTQTPSHQVTQMGQEVILRCVPISNHLYFYWYRQILGQKVEFLVSFYNNEISEKSEIFDDQFSVERPDGSNFTLKIRSTKLEDSAMYFCASERGGIYEQYFGPGTRLTVT.

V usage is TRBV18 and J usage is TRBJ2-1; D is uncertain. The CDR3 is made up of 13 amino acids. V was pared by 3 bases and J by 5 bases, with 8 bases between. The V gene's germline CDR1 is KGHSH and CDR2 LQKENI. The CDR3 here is CASSPTIDNEQFF. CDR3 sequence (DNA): TGTGCCAGCTCACCCACGATAGACAATGAGCAGTTCTTC. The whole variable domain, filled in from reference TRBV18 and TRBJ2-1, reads NAGVMQNPRHLVRRRGQEARLRCSPMKGHSHVYWYRQLPEEGLKFMVYLQKENIIDESGMPKERFSAEFPKEGPSILRIQQVVRGDSAAYFCASSPTIDNEQFFGPGTRLTVL.

The DNA for the CDR3 is TGTGCCAGTAGTATTATGGGGGCGAATCAGCCCCAGCATTTT. Protein product: CASSIMGANQPQHF. The V call is TRBV19, the J call TRBJ1-5; D may be TRBD1 (6 bases). Per the germline V gene, CDR1 is LNHDA and CDR2 is SQIVND (reference sequence). The CDR3 totals 14 residues. V was pared by 3 bases and J by 4 bases, with 10 bases between.

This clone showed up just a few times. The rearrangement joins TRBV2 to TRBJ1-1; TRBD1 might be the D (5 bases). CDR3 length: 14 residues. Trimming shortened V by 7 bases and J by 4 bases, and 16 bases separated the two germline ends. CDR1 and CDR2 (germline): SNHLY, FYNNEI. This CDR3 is CASIADNSPTEAFF. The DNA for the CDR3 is TGTGCCAGCATTGCGGACAACTCGCCCACTGAAGCTTTCTTT. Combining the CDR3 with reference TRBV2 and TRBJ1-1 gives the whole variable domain EPEVTQTPSHQVTQMGQEVILRCVPISNHLYFYWYRQILGQKVEFLVSFYNNEISEKSEIFDDQFSVERPDGSNFTLKIRSTKLEDSAMYFCASIADNSPTEAFFGQGTRLTVV.

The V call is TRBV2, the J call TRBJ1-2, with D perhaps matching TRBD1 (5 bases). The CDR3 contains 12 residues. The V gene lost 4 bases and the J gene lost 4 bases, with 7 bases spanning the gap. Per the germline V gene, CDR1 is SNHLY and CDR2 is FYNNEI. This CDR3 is CASSGQTYGYTF. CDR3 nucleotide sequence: TGTGCCAGCAGTGGACAGACCTATGGCTACACCTTC.

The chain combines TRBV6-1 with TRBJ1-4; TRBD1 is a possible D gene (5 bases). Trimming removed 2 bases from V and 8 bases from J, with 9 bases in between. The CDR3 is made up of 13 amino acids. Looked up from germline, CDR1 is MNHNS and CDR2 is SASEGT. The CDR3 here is CASSELQGEKLFF. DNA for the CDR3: TGTGCCAGCAGTGAACTTCAGGGAGAAAAACTGTTTTTT.